Below are 32 T cell receptor beta chains sequenced from a single sample in a study of T cells in Graves' hyperthyroidism and ophthalmopathy. Amplification of TCR beta CDR3 regions was performed using RNA transcripts as template. When the TCR CDR3 underwent first-round RT-PCR, the HTBI primer set was used. TCRdb reprocessed the multiplex PCR reads via MiXCR and lists one record per CDR3 protein. The table lists roughly 180,000 distinct CDR3 sequences, about a tenth of them singletons. Sequenced sample: blood. These receptor sequences come from a woman between 18 and 29 years old with Graves' hyperthyroidism that later progressed to Graves' ophthalmopathy.

The chain couples TRBV28 to TRBJ2-7, with a tentative D call TRBD1 (6 bases). Between the trimmed V and J ends, which lost 2 bases and 1 base, there was a span of 18 bases. The CDR3 is 17 residues long. Germline CDR1 is MDHEN and CDR2 is SYDVKM. DNA of the CDR3: TGTGCCAGCAGTTTAACAACCTGGACAGTCCCTTCCTACGAGCAGTACTTC. It codes for CASSLTTWTVPSYEQYF.

On this clonotype itself: This sequence may be a read error, since a much larger clone differs from it by one base. The V and J genes are TRBV28 and TRBJ1-5; 10 bases are a match to TRBD1. The germline gives CDR1 MDHEN, CDR2 SYDVKM. The CDR3 is made up of 16 amino acids. V lost 6 bases, J lost 7 bases, and 12 bases stayed unmatched. The chain's CDR3 is CASSPSRQGAGQPQHF. In nucleotides, the CDR3 is TGTGCCAGCAGCCCCTCCCGACAGGGGGCCGGGCAGCCCCAGCATTTT.

This clonotype was counted at least ten times. The gene calls are TRBV2 and TRBJ2-7; 9 positions agree with TRBD1. From germline, CDR1 is SNHLY and CDR2 FYNNEI. V was pared by 6 bases and J by 8 bases, with 14 bases of the junction left unmatched. CDR3 length: 15 amino acids. The CDR3 bases are TGTGCCAGCAGCCCTACGGGACAGGGAAAGAGGAAGCAGTACTTC. Protein product: CASSPTGQGKRKQYF.

There are many counts of this clonotype. The genes are TRBV6-1 and TRBJ2-1, with TRBD2 identical over 9 bases. V was pared by 8 bases and J by 9 bases, with 11 bases of the junction left unmatched. Germline lookup yields CDR1 MNHNS and CDR2 SASEGT. The CDR3 is made up of 14 amino acids. In DNA form, the CDR3 reads TGTGCCAGCCGGGGGGCGGGGGGGCTCGGTGAGCAGTTCTTC. Protein product: CASRGAGGLGEQFF.

This clonotype was observed a few times. The chain carries TRBV3-1 and TRBJ2-7; 7 bases fit TRBD2. The CDR3 runs to 15 residues. The junction had 7 bases not matched to a gene; V was cut back by 0 bases and J by 5 bases. The V gene's germline CDR1 is LGHDT and CDR2 YNNKEL (reference sequence). The CDR3 DNA is TGTGCCAGCAGCCAAGAGACCCGACTAGCCCACGAGCAGTACTTC. This encodes CASSQETRLAHEQYF.

This clonotype has at least ten counts. The CDR3 nucleotides are TGTGCCAGCAGTTACCGGGGGAGCGGGAGTGTCAATGAGCAGTTCTTC. It yields the protein CASSYRGSGSVNEQFF. The chain links TRBV6-2 or TRBV6-3 to TRBJ2-1; TRBD2 matches at 8 bases. The CDR3 consists of 16 residues. CDR1 is MNHEY, CDR2 SVGEGT, per germline. J gave up 6 bases and V 2 bases, and 9 bases lay outside the gene matches.

This clonotype was seen at least ten times. The chain couples TRBV7-9 to TRBJ1-1; TRBD1 might be the D (5 bases). The V gene lost 2 bases and the J gene lost 6 bases, with 7 bases spanning the gap. CDR3 size: 12 residues. The germline V gene encodes CDR1 SEHNR and CDR2 FQNEAQ (reference sequence). In nucleotides, the CDR3 is TGTGCCAGCAGCTTACAGGGTTCTGAAGCTTTCTTT. Translating it yields CASSLQGSEAFF.

This clonotype occurred many times. V is TRBV2 and J is TRBJ2-1, with D unclear. Per germline, CDR1 SNHLY and CDR2 FYNNEI. The CDR3 runs to 14 residues. Trimming pared 9 bases from V and 4 bases from J, leaving 16 bases between. Here the CDR3 reads CASERSIYYNEQFF. The CDR3 coding sequence is TGTGCCAGTGAAAGGAGTATATATTACAATGAGCAGTTCTTC.

This clonotype has a count of ten or more. This sequence joins TRBV6-5 and TRBJ1-2; D is uncertain. Germline-derived CDR1 and CDR2 are MNHEY and SVGAGI. CDR3 length equals 15 residues. Trimming removed 5 bases from V and 0 bases from J, with 13 bases in between. This chain's CDR3 is CASSVLEFTNYGYTF. In DNA, the CDR3 is TGTGCCAGCAGTGTACTCGAATTTACTAACTATGGCTACACCTTC.

This clonotype was observed many times. The chain recombines TRBV6-5 with TRBJ2-7, with 8 bases matching TRBD2. V gave up 2 bases and J gave up 3 bases; unmatched junction bases: 6. CDR3 length: 15 residues. Germline assignment: CDR1 MNHEY and CDR2 SVGAGI. CDR3 in amino acids: CASSYADSGGYEQYF. The CDR3 DNA is TGTGCCAGCAGTTACGCGGACAGCGGGGGCTACGAGCAGTACTTC.

This clonotype was detected a few times. This chain links TRBV10-2 with TRBJ2-1, with TRBD2 identical over 7 bases. The germline V gene encodes CDR1 WSHSY and CDR2 SAAADI. The CDR3 has 14 amino acids. V lost 0 bases, J lost 8 bases, and 4 bases stayed unmatched. The CDR3: CASSESGGWDEQFF. CDR3 nucleotide sequence: TGCGCCAGCAGTGAGTCGGGAGGGTGGGATGAGCAGTTCTTC.

This clonotype was seen at least ten times. The rearrangement links TRBV7-6 to TRBJ2-3, with TRBD2 identical over 12 bases. V lost 4 bases and J lost 1; bases outside the gene matches: 6. Germline CDR1 and CDR2: SGHVS and FNYEAQ. The CDR3 has 17 amino acids. The CDR3 DNA is TGTGCCAGCAGCTCAGGACTAGCGGGGTACCGCACAGATACGCAGTATTTT. This codes for CASSSGLAGYRTDTQYF.

This clonotype was recorded a few times. This chain joins TRBV6-1 and TRBJ2-2; D is unclear. The CDR3 spans 12 residues. CDR1 and CDR2 (germline): MNHNS, SASEGT. Between the trimmed V and J ends, which lost 8 bases and 7 bases, there was a span of 11 bases. The CDR3 DNA reads as TGTGCCAGCCTCTTTCTGGGCGGGGAGCTGTTTTTT. It encodes CASLFLGGELFF.

This clonotype occurred a few times. Possible read error: a much larger clone is one base away. The chain carries TRBV6-1 and TRBJ2-7; TRBD2 matches at 12 bases. Germline CDR1 is MNHNS and CDR2 is SASEGT. The length of the CDR3 is 16 residues. For the CDR3, the DNA is TGTGCCAGCAGTGAGCGGGCTAGCGGGAGGGCCGACGAGCAGTGCTTC. This gives the protein CASSERASGRADEQCF.

About this clonotype itself: The junction does not match germline at one end; this may be a read error. The gene calls are TRBV24-1 and TRBJ2-2; D is ambiguous. The CDR3 length is 14 residues. Germline CDR1 reads KGHDR; CDR2 reads SFDVKD. In DNA form, the CDR3 reads TGTACCACCAGTGCGCCTCAGAACACCGGGGAGCTGTTTTTT. It translates to CTTSAPQNTGELFF.

This clonotype has a count of ten or more. The chain recombines TRBV3-1 with TRBJ1-1; D unclear. Trimming removed 1 base at V and 4 bases at J, with 10 bases between. There are 14 residues in the CDR3. Germline values: CDR1 LGHDT, CDR2 YNNKEL (reference sequence). This CDR3 reads CASSQATQSTEAFF. The CDR3 region has the DNA TGTGCCAGCAGCCAAGCCACCCAATCCACTGAAGCTTTCTTT.

This clonotype was counted between two and nine times. V is TRBV29-1 and J is TRBJ1-2; D is perhaps TRBD1 (6 bases). CDR1 SQVTM and CDR2 ANQGSEA come from the germline V gene. This CDR3 contains 15 residues. Trimming took 7 bases from V and 0 from J, leaving 18 bases between them. This chain's CDR3 is CSASTETGPNYGYTF. CDR3 nucleotides: TGCAGCGCTTCCACCGAGACAGGCCCTAACTATGGCTACACCTTC.

Many counts were recorded for this clonotype. The chain uses TRBV24-1 and TRBJ1-5, with TRBD1 identical over 8 bases. The trim removed 3 bases at V and 7 bases at J, leaving 7 bases unmatched. CDR3 length: 15 amino acids. The germline V gene encodes CDR1 KGHDR and CDR2 SFDVKD. CDR3 amino acids: CATSDTTGGGQPQHF. DNA for the CDR3: TGTGCCACCAGTGATACTACAGGGGGGGGCCAGCCCCAGCATTTT.

This clonotype was detected ten times or more. This chain uses TRBV5-6 with TRBJ2-2, with D unclear. From germline, CDR1 is SGHDT and CDR2 YYEEEE. The CDR3 sequence is 13 residues long. Trimming took off 4 bases at V and 6 bases at J, with 10 bases between the two ends. CDR3 loop: CASSEGTAGELFF. The CDR3 nucleotides read TGTGCCAGCAGCGAAGGAACCGCCGGGGAGCTGTTTTTT.

The table lists this clonotype with many counts. The chain recombines TRBV6-1 with TRBJ1-6; 8 bases agree with TRBD1. The CDR3 length is 15 residues. J was trimmed by 5 bases and V by 4 bases; bases with no gene match: 4. From germline, CDR1 is MNHNS and CDR2 SASEGT. The CDR3 loop is CASSARDRNNSPLHF. The CDR3 region has the DNA TGTGCCAGCAGTGCCAGGGACAGGAATAATTCACCCCTCCACTTT.

The chain is built from TRBV6-4 and TRBJ2-2, with a weak D call TRBD2 (7 bases). The CDR3 extends over 15 amino acids. Germline loops: CDR1 MRHNA, CDR2 SNTAGT. V lost 4 bases to trimming and J lost 6 bases, with 15 bases between them. CDR3 in DNA: TGTGCCAGCAGTGGGGAGCACGGGGGGCCCGGGGAGCTGTTTTTT. Protein product: CASSGEHGGPGELFF.

This chain uses TRBV4-1 with TRBJ2-7; 7 nucleotides align to TRBD1. J was trimmed by 3 bases and V by 0 bases; bases with no gene match: 5. This CDR3 is 15 amino acids long. Germline V lookup: CDR1 MGHRA, CDR2 YSYEKL. The CDR3 loop is CASSQDHRGIYEQYF. CDR3 DNA sequence: TGCGCCAGCAGCCAAGATCACAGGGGCATCTACGAGCAGTACTTC.

This clonotype was found a few times. The V call is TRBV28, the J call TRBJ2-1, with 12 nucleotides matching TRBD1. Germline loops: CDR1 MDHEN, CDR2 SYDVKM. The CDR3 spans 18 residues. Unmatched junction bases numbered 13, after V lost 5 bases and J lost 5 bases. The CDR3 DNA follows: TGTGCCAGCAGTACAACAAATTCCGGGACAGGGGGCCACAATGAGCAGTTCTTC. Amino acid sequence: CASSTTNSGTGGHNEQFF.

The V call is TRBV12-3 or TRBV12-4, the J call TRBJ2-1; 10 nucleotides align to TRBD2. The CDR3 consists of 15 residues. With V trimmed by 6 bases and J by 10 bases, 12 bases remained unmatched. The CDR3 coding sequence is TGTGCCAGCAGCCCCGGGACTAGCGAGGGGGGAGAGCAGTTCTTC. It specifies CASSPGTSEGGEQFF.

Many counts were recorded for this clonotype. This rearrangement joins TRBV7-9 to TRBJ2-3; 7 nucleotides agree with TRBD1. Germline values: CDR1 SEHNR, CDR2 FQNEAQ (reference sequence). The J segment lost 1 base and the V segment lost 5 bases, leaving 9 bases of the junction unmatched. The CDR3 contains 16 residues. Here the CDR3 DNA reads TGTGCCAGCAGCGCCTACAGGGGAAGGGGCACAGATACGCAGTATTTT. Translation gives CASSAYRGRGTDTQYF.

This clonotype was detected many times. CDR3 in amino acids: CASSLAGANYNEQFF. CDR3 coding DNA: TGTGCCAGCAGCTTAGCAGGGGCCAACTACAATGAGCAGTTCTTC. The V and J genes are TRBV7-2 and TRBJ2-1; D possibly corresponds to TRBD1 (5 bases). V was shortened by 0 bases and J by 3 bases, with 9 bases between the two germline ends. The germline gives CDR1 SGHTA, CDR2 FQGNSA. There are 15 residues in the CDR3.

This chain links TRBV3-1 with TRBJ2-3; 11 positions agree with TRBD2. The CDR3 totals 15 residues. The junction had 4 bases not matched to a gene; V was cut back by 4 bases and J by 4 bases. Per the germline V gene, CDR1 is LGHDT and CDR2 is YNNKEL (reference sequence). DNA of the CDR3: TGTGCCAGCAGCCGAGTACTAGCGGGAGCAGATACGCAGTATTTT. Protein sequence: CASSRVLAGADTQYF.

This clonotype was counted many times. V usage is TRBV2 and J usage is TRBJ1-1; tentative D call: TRBD1 (5 bases). V lost 7 bases, J lost 1 base, and 25 bases lay in between. Germline V CDR1 and CDR2: SNHLY, FYNNEI. This CDR3 spans 18 amino acids. The CDR3 spells CASIDLSGTLQGNTEAFF. CDR3 nucleotides: TGTGCCAGCATTGATCTCTCCGGGACCCTCCAAGGGAACACTGAAGCTTTCTTT.

In regard to this clonotype: One junction end disagrees with the germline gene, perhaps due to a read error. The chain employs TRBV19 and TRBJ2-1; TRBD2 matches 8 bases. CDR3 length equals 16 residues. Germline V gene sequence: CDR1 LNHDA, CDR2 SQIVND (reference sequence). CDR3 in amino acids: CASRDTLAGRYSEQFF. The CDR3 nucleotides read TGTGCCAGCCGGGACACCTTAGCGGGGAGGTACAGTGAGCAGTTCTTC.

This clonotype occurred many times. The rearrangement joins TRBV12-5 to TRBJ2-2, with no clear D. The CDR3 is made up of 12 amino acids. From germline, CDR1 is LGHNT and CDR2 FRNRAP. The germline V and J ends were trimmed by 2 bases and 7 bases, with 5 bases remaining between them. CDR3 region: CASGLIDGELFF. CDR3 sequence (DNA): TGTGCTAGTGGTTTGATCGACGGGGAGCTGTTTTTT.

This clonotype was recorded many times. This chain uses TRBV6-6 with TRBJ2-2; D may be TRBD1 (6 bases). Trimming stripped 2 bases from V and 0 bases from J, with 10 bases between. The CDR3 length is 16 residues. Germline-derived CDR1 and CDR2 are MNHNY and SVGAGI (reference sequence). The CDR3 nucleotides are TGTGCCAGCAGTTACCCCACAGGGTCGAACACCGGGGAGCTGTTTTTT. It translates to CASSYPTGSNTGELFF.

As for this clonotype: A much larger clone lies one base from this, so it may be a read error. The chain recombines TRBV11-3 with TRBJ2-1, with D unclear. CDR3 length: 16 residues. Germline CDR1 reads SGHNT; CDR2 reads YENEEA. V was cut by 3 bases and J by 3 bases, with 15 bases left in between. The CDR3 reads CASSFLSTKDYNEQFF. The CDR3, as DNA: TGTGCCAGCAGCTTCCTTAGCACCAAGGACTACAATGAGCAGTTCTTC.